Detailed here is one T cell receptor (beta chain). The sample comes from a study of blood T cell repertoires in COVID-19. Study-wide context: COVID-19 samples from acute and convalescent phases originated in the United States, Italy and Spain.

Profiling relied on immunoSEQ multiplex PCR, and the TCRdb table lists in-frame clones only, not all of them. The sample yields 200,000 to 250,000 clones, nearly 90% seen once. CDR1 is LGHDT, CDR2 YNNKEL, per germline (reference sequence). J lost 1 base, V lost 3 bases, and 7 bases had no gene match. The CDR3 spans 16 residues. Exposed enrollees encountered a COVID-19 case at some point within 2 weeks before study entry. The source material was PBMCs or T cells enriched from blood (not recorded which). V gene TRBV3-1 (or the pseudogene TRBV3-2) combines with J gene TRBJ2-5; 8 positions agree with TRBD2. This receptor was obtained from a man aged 30-40 years who had been exposed to COVID-19. CDR3 protein: CASSQGAGESQETQYF. For the CDR3, the DNA is TGTGCCAGCAGCCAGGGAGCGGGGGAGTCCCAAGAGACCCAGTACTTC.